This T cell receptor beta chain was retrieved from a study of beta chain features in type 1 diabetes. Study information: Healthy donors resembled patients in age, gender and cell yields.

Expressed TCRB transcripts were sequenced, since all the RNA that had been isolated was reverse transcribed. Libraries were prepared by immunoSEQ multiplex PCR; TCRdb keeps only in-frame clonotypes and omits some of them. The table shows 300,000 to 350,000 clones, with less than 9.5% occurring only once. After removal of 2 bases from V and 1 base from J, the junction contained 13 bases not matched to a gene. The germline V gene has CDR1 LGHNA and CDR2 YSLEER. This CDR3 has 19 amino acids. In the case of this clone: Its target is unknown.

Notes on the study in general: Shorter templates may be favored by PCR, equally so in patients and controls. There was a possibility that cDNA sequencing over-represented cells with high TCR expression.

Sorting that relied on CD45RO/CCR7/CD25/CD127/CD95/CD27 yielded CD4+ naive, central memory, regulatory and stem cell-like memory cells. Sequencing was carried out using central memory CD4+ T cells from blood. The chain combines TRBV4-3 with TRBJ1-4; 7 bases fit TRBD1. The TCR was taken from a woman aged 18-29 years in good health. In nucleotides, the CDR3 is TGCGCCAGCAGCCAAAATAGACAGGGCTTGAGGGTAACTAATGAAAAACTGTTTTTT. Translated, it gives CASSQNRQGLRVTNEKLFF.